The clone carrying this T cell receptor (beta chain) was counted a few times. What it binds is not known. This entry is derived from a study of CD8+ T cells in alopecia areata. The overall study: Each of the treated patients was given oral tofacitinib, 5 to 10 mg twice daily, for moderate-to-severe alopecia areata.

Extracted RNA was reverse transcribed into cDNA, the sequencing template. Method: immunoSEQ multiplex PCR; TCRdb's copy keeps in-frame clones and lacks some. The data show about 130,000 clones, 58% seen once. Using a FACSAria, the CD4+ and CD8+ T cells were sorted from the PBMCs. Study-wide findings and caveats: In lesional scalp, particularly from alopecia totalis/universalis, clonality was higher than in normal scalp.

The CDR3 is 13 residues long. Germline V gene data show CDR1 as SNHLY and CDR2 as FYNNEI. The germline V and J ends were trimmed by 7 bases and 3 bases, with 13 bases remaining between them. V usage is TRBV2 and J usage is TRBJ2-7; TRBD2 is a possible D gene (7 bases). This sequence was found in a human donor with alopecia areata. The sample in question was CD4+ T cells sorted from blood, obtained at week 0. CDR3: CASNQRGGYEQYF. The CDR3 DNA reads TGTGCCAGCAATCAGAGGGGGGGCTACGAGCAGTACTTC. Full variable domain (rest looked up from reference TRBV2 and TRBJ2-7): EPEVTQTPSHQVTQMGQEVILRCVPISNHLYFYWYRQILGQKVEFLVSFYNNEISEKSEIFDDQFSVERPDGSNFTLKIRSTKLEDSAMYFCASNQRGGYEQYFGPGTRLTVT.